The 13 T cell receptor beta chains below come from one sample, sequenced in a study of blood T cells in healthy people across ages. Together with a sample-barcoded 5' primer, a J-beta primer mix was included in a second PCR lasting about 6 to 11 cycles. TCRdb re-derived calls from the 5' RACE reads in MiXCR, one entry per CDR3 protein. Here the sample spans 700,000 or so distinct CDR3 sequences, around 43% being singletons. Specimen: blood. The receptors were sampled from an older man in good health.

This clonotype was picked up many times. The chain links TRBV20-1 to TRBJ1-5; 8 positions match TRBD1. This CDR3 comprises 13 residues. CDR1 is DFQATT and CDR2 is SNEGSKA in the germline V gene (reference sequence). Trimming removed 8 bases from V and 2 bases from J; junction bases left unmatched: 5. In nucleotides, the CDR3 is TGCAGTACAGGGGGTAAAGGCAATCAGCCCCAGCATTTT. Protein product: CSTGGKGNQPQHF.

At least ten counts were recorded for this clonotype. This chain uses TRBV7-2 with TRBJ2-7, with 7 bases lining up with TRBD1. Germline-derived CDR1 and CDR2 are SGHTA and FQGNSA. The CDR3 covers 12 residues. The J segment lost 7 bases and the V segment lost 4 bases, leaving 4 bases of the junction unmatched. CDR3 nucleotide sequence: TGTGCCAGCAGCTCACAGGGGTGGGAGCAGTACTTC. This encodes CASSSQGWEQYF.

The genes are TRBV7-2 and TRBJ2-1, with 7 bases matching TRBD2. In germline, CDR1 is SGHTA, CDR2 FQGNSA. J was trimmed by 8 bases and V by 0 bases; bases with no gene match: 7. This CDR3 region has 15 residues. The CDR3 loop is CASSLAGGWNDEQFF. The DNA for the CDR3 is TGTGCCAGCAGCTTAGCGGGAGGGTGGAACGATGAGCAGTTCTTC.

The chain carries TRBV6-1 and TRBJ2-7; D is undetermined. Matching the DNA end better, TRBJ2-5 makes the J call doubtful. CDR1 is MNHNS, CDR2 SASEGT, per germline. This CDR3 is 15 amino acids long. The CDR3 sequence: CASTQDRGGVKTQYF. CDR3 coding DNA: TGTGCCAGCACCCAGGACCGAGGCGGCGTAAAGACCCAGTACTTC.

This clonotype has a handful of counts. The rearrangement links TRBV29-1 to TRBJ2-1; 10 nucleotides match TRBD2. With V trimmed by 8 bases and J by 7 bases, 14 bases remained unmatched. The CDR3 is 15 amino acids. Germline loops: CDR1 SQVTM, CDR2 ANQGSEA. CDR3 nucleotide sequence: TGCAGCATCCAAACTCAAGCGGGGGGGCGTAATGAGCAGTTCTTC. As protein: CSIQTQAGGRNEQFF.

About this clonotype itself: A much larger clone differs from this one at a single base, so this may be a read error. The chain couples TRBV7-2 to TRBJ2-7; D remains ambiguous. The CDR3 totals 15 residues. The germline CDR1 and CDR2 sequences are SGHTA and FQGNSA. The V end lost 2 bases, the J end lost 3 bases, and 14 bases lay between the germline ends. The CDR3, as DNA: TGTGCCAGCAGCTTATCACCGGTTAGCTTCTACGAGCAGTACTTC. As protein: CASSLSPVSFYEQYF.

This clonotype was counted a few times. This rearrangement joins TRBV9 to TRBJ2-1, with D tentatively TRBD2 (6 bases). CDR1 is SGDLS and CDR2 is YYNGEE in the germline V gene. V dropped 3 bases and J dropped 6 bases, with 19 bases sitting between them. The CDR3 is 16 amino acids. DNA of the CDR3: TGTGCCAGCAGCGAAAGACTAGGGGATGGGTCCAATGAGCAGTTCTTC. This gives the protein CASSERLGDGSNEQFF.

In its sample, this clonotype was seen a few times. The chain combines TRBV6-1 with TRBJ2-2; D is unclear. Trimming left V 0 bases short and J 5 bases short, with 10 bases between. Germline V gene lookup returns CDR1 MNHNS and CDR2 SASEGT. The CDR3 is 15 residues long. Here the CDR3 reads CASSEAIGRTGELFF. The CDR3 DNA sequence: TGTGCCAGCAGTGAAGCGATTGGACGGACCGGGGAGCTGTTTTTT.

As regards this clonotype: This could be a read error, since a much larger clone is one nucleotide away. V gene TRBV6-5 combines with J gene TRBJ2-1, with 7 positions matching TRBD2. Matching the DNA end better, TRBJ2-7 makes the J call doubtful. The germline V gene encodes CDR1 MNHEY and CDR2 SVGAGI. This CDR3 has 14 residues. The DNA for the CDR3 is TGTGCCAGCAGTTCGGCGCGGGAGCGGCACGAGCAGTACTTC. Residues: CASSSARERHEQYF.

As regards this clonotype: One end of the junction is discordant with germline, which a read error may explain. This sequence joins TRBV6-2 or TRBV6-3 and TRBJ2-1; TRBD2 matches 7 bases. CDR1 is MNHEY, CDR2 SVGEGT, per germline. CDR3 size: 15 residues. The CDR3 DNA reads TGTGCCAGCAGTGATCGGCTTGGGGACTACAATGGGCAGTTCTTC. Its translation: CASSDRLGDYNGQFF.

V usage is TRBV4-1 and J usage is TRBJ2-1, with D possibly being TRBD2 (7 bases). V was cut by 0 bases and J by 2 bases, with 14 bases left in between. Germline V gene sequence: CDR1 MGHRA, CDR2 YSYEKL. The CDR3 spans 17 residues. The CDR3 bases are TGCGCCAGCAGCCAAGATAGGGGGACTAACACCTACAATGAGCAGTTCTTC. Encoded protein: CASSQDRGTNTYNEQFF.

In regard to this clonotype: The junction shows a germline mismatch at one end, possibly a read error. The J gene is TRBJ2-7, the V gene TRBV7-8; TRBD2 matches at 7 bases. CDR3 length: 13 residues. Looked up from germline, CDR1 is SGHVS and CDR2 is FQNEAQ. CDR3 in DNA: TGTGCCAGCAGCCTAGCGGAAACCTACGAGCAGTACTTC. It translates to CASSLAETYEQYF.

This chain joins TRBV20-1 and TRBJ2-1; 16 bases match TRBD2. The CDR3 runs 15 residues. V was clipped by 6 bases and J by 7 bases; unmatched bases: 6. Germline V gives CDR1 DFQATT, CDR2 SNEGSKA (reference sequence). This CDR3 reads CSATRGLAGGNEQFF. The CDR3 coding sequence is TGCAGTGCAACCCGGGGACTAGCGGGAGGGAATGAGCAGTTCTTC.